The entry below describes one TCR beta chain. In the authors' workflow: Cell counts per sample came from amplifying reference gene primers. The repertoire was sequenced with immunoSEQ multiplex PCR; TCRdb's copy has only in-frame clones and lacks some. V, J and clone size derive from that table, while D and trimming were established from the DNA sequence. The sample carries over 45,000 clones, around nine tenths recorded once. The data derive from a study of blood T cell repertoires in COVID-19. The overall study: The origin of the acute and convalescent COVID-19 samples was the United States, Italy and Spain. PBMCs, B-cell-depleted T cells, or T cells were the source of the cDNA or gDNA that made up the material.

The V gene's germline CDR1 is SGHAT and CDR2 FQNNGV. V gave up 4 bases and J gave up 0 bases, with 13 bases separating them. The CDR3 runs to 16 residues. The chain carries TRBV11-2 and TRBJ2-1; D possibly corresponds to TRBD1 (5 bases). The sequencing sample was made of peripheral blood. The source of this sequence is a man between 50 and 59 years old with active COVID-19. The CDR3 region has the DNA TGTGCCAGCAGCTCCTGGGGCTTCAGCTCCTACAATGAGCAGTTCTTC. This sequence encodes CASSSWGFSSYNEQFF.